Sequencing of this T cell receptor beta chain was carried out in a study of OX40 agonist ivuxolimab in advanced cancers. At the level of the whole study: The costimulatory receptor OX40 (CD134) was targeted by ivuxolimab, a fully human IgG2 agonistic monoclonal antibody. Intravenous ivuxolimab was administered to patients every 2 weeks at six dose levels: 0.01, 0.1, 0.3, 1.5, 3 and 10 mg/kg. Of the approximately 53 patients in dose escalation, 19 had hepatocellular carcinoma, about 15 had melanoma, 9 had renal cell carcinoma and 9 had head and neck cancer. In the dose-escalation cohort, around four fifths of patients were male, and the mean age was around 60 years with a range of roughly 23 to 79. Patients were allowed to have had prior anti-PD-1, anti-PD-L1 or anti-CTLA-4 therapy, and around 40% of the dose-escalation patients had previously received checkpoint inhibitors. Partial responses were achieved by three dose-escalation patients, of whom one had hepatocellular carcinoma and two had cutaneous melanoma. Peripheral TCRbeta sequencing aimed to test whether ivuxolimab altered TCR sequence diversity and caused clonal T-cell expansion. The paper covers the monotherapy dose-escalation part of the phase I ivuxolimab trial, which included N ≈ 54 patients. General conclusions and limits of the study: After ivuxolimab, CD8+ T cells had more expanded clones than CD4+ T cells on average. The antigen specificity of the peripheral T cells that underwent clonal expansion was not determined. In partial responders in the 0.1-3.0 mg/kg groups, normalized peripheral clonal expansion was found to be among the lowest, especially among CD8+ T cells. Low levels of normalized T-cell clonal expansion were also seen in some patients who did not respond. At doses of 0.1 to 3.0 mg/kg, clonal expansion of both CD4+ and CD8+ blood T cells was observed from baseline to week 6.

For sequencing of the TCRbeta CDR3 region, genomic DNA was extracted from the sorted cells. TCRbeta CDR3 regions were sequenced using the immunoSEQ Assay. The table was pulled from immuneACCESS by TCRdb, which kept in-frame rearrangements only. Such tables lose some clones; where checked, under half of the loss comes from unresolved V genes, and the rest has no known cause. The table for this sample lists 13,000 to 15,000 clones; 87% of them were counted only once. The ten largest clones take up more than 6% of the sample. This clone was observed once. Its antigen specificity is not known. Per-base quality was not reported, and no clone a single base away is much larger than it. The trial excluded patients who had a history of autoimmune disease or who were on systemic immunosuppression. Peripheral blood for TCR sequencing was drawn from every dose cohort at baseline, at cycle 4 day 1 and at cycle 7 day 1. Samples were obtained from an open-label, multicenter, first-in-human phase I dose-escalation trial of ivuxolimab. Adults with locally advanced or metastatic head and neck squamous cell, hepatocellular, melanoma or renal cell carcinoma were enrolled in the trial. Before TCR sequencing, CD4+ T cells and CD8+ T cells from peripheral blood were sorted into separate populations.

V and J are truncated by 6 bases and 0 bases respectively, leaving an intervening sequence of 12 bases. Taken from the germline V gene, the CDR1 and CDR2 loops are MNHEY and SVGAGI. Its CDR3 holds 14 amino acids, cysteine through phenylalanine. Only the CDR3 part of the read is kept: 42 bases, read in frame from the first base. The receptor was isolated from an adult with an advanced solid tumor such as melanoma, head and neck, liver or kidney cancer. This receptor chain uses TRBV6-5 and TRBJ2-7, with TRBD1 tentatively as D gene (6 bases match). Specimen: CD4+ or CD8+ T cells sorted from blood, collected in a trial of the OX40 agonist ivuxolimab. The bases are TGTGCCAGCAGCACAGGGTACAACTCCTACGAGCAGTACTTC. Protein translation: CASSTGYNSYEQYF.